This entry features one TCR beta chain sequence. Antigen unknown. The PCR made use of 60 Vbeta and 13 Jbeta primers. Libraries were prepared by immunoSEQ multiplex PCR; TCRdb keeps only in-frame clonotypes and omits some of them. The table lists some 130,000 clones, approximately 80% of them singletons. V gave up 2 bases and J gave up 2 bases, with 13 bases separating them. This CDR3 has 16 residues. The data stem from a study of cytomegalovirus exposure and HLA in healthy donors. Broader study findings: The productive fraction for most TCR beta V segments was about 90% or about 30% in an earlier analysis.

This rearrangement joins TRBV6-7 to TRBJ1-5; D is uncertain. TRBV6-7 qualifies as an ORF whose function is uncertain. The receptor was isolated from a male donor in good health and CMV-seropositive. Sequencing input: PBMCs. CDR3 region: CASSYTFDTGNQPQHF. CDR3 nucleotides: TGTGCCAGCAGTTACACGTTCGACACGGGCAATCAGCCCCAGCATTTT.